Presented here are 5 T cell receptor beta chains from one specimen sequenced in a study of T cells in Graves' hyperthyroidism and ophthalmopathy. The source material, RNA transcripts, was used to amplify TCR beta CDR3 regions. HTBI primers were used for first-round RT-PCR of the TCR CDR3. TCRdb redid the calling of the multiplex PCR reads with MiXCR, one entry per CDR3 protein. The data show 360,000 or so distinct CDR3 sequences, over 15% seen once. Sequencing was performed on blood. The source is a woman aged 40 to 50 with Graves' ophthalmopathy.

This clonotype was found many times. The genes are TRBV19 and TRBJ1-2; D is ambiguous. Germline CDR1 is LNHDA and CDR2 is SQIVND (reference sequence). This CDR3 has 14 amino acids. V was shortened by 3 bases and J by 0 bases, with 8 bases between the two germline ends. The CDR3 DNA sequence: TGTGCCAGTAGTATTTATGAAGCTAACTATGGCTACACCTTC. Its protein is CASSIYEANYGYTF.

At least ten counts were recorded for this clonotype. The rearrangement uses TRBV6-2 or TRBV6-3 and TRBJ2-2, with a possible D match to TRBD1 (6 bases). Trimming cost V 6 bases and J 0 bases, with 14 bases left between them. Germline V gives CDR1 MNHEY, CDR2 SVGEGT. The CDR3 covers 16 residues. The CDR3, as DNA: TGTGCCAGCAGAAGCCTGCAGGGGACGAACACCGGGGAGCTGTTTTTT. This translates into CASRSLQGTNTGELFF.

This clonotype was recorded at least ten times. This chain links TRBV7-3 with TRBJ2-5; 8 nucleotides match TRBD2. Looked up from germline, CDR1 is SGHTA and CDR2 is FQGTGA. CDR3 length equals 13 residues. The trim removed 5 bases at V and 7 bases at J, leaving 6 bases unmatched. The CDR3 protein is CASSAAGVGTQYF. CDR3 sequence (DNA): TGTGCCAGCAGCGCAGCGGGAGTCGGGACCCAGTACTTC.

CDR3 in amino acids: CSVTSGSQAYEQYF. CDR3 coding DNA: TGCAGTGTAACTAGCGGGAGTCAGGCCTACGAGCAGTACTTC. The chain carries TRBV20-1 and TRBJ2-7, with 11 bases identical to TRBD2. Germline V gene sequence: CDR1 DFQATT, CDR2 SNEGSKA (reference sequence). V shed 7 bases and J 2 bases; nucleotides not matched to a gene: 7. The CDR3 contains 14 residues.

There are many counts of this clonotype. The chain is built from TRBV28 and TRBJ1-1; no firm D call. This CDR3 is 12 amino acids long. Germline V lookup: CDR1 MDHEN, CDR2 SYDVKM. The V gene lost 6 bases and the J gene lost 5 bases, with 10 bases spanning the gap. The CDR3 bases are TGTGCCAGCAGACCCTCTTGGACTGAAGCTTTCTTT. This sequence encodes CASRPSWTEAFF.